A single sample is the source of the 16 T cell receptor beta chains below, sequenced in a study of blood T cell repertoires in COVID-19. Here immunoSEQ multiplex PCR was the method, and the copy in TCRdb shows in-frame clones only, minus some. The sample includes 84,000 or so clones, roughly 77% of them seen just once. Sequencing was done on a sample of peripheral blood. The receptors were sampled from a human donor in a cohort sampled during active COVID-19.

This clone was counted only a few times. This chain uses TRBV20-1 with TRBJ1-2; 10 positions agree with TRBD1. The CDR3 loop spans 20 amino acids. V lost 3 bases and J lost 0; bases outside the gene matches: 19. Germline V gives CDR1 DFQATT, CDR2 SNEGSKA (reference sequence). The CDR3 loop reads CSASGPHRDRGKIANYGYTF. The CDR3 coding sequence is TGCAGTGCTAGTGGCCCTCACCGGGACAGGGGAAAAATAGCTAACTATGGCTACACCTTC.

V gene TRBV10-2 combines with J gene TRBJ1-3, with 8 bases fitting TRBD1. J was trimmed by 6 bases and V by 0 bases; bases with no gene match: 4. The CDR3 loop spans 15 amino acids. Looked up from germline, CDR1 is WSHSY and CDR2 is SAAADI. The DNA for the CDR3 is TGCGCCAGCAGTGAGTCGCGTCAGGGGGCAAACACCATATATTTT. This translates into CASSESRQGANTIYF.

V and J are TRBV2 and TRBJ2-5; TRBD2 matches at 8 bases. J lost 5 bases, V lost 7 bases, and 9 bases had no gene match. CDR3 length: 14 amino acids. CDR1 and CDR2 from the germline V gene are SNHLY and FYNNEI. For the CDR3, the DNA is TGTGCCAGCAATCGGGGGGGGCCTTTGGAGACCCAGTACTTC. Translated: CASNRGGPLETQYF.

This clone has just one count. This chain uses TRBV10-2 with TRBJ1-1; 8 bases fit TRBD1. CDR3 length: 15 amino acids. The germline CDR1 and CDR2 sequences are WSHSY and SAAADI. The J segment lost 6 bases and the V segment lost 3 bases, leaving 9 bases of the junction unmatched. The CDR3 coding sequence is TGCGCCAGCAGTGAAGGACAGGGAGGCAACCCTGAAGCTTTCTTT. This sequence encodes CASSEGQGGNPEAFF.

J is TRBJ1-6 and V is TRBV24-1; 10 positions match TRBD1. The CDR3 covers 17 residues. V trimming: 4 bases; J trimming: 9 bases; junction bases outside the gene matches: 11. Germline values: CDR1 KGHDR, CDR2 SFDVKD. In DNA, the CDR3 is TGTGCCACCAGTGACCCTGGACAGGGGGGAAGAGGTTCACCCCTCCACTTT. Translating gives CATSDPGQGGRGSPLHF.

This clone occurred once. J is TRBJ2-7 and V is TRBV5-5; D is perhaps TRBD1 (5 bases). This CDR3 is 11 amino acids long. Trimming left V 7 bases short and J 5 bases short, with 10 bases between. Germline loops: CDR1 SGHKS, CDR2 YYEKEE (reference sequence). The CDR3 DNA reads TGTGCCAGCGGGGCCCGTGACGAGCAGTACTTC. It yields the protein CASGARDEQYF.

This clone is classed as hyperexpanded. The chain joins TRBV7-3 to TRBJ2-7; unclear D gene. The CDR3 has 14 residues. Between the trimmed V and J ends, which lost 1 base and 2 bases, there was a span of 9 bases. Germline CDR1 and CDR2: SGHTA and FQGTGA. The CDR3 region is CASSLMLGPYEQYF. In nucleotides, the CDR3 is TGTGCCAGCAGCTTAATGTTGGGCCCCTACGAGCAGTACTTC.

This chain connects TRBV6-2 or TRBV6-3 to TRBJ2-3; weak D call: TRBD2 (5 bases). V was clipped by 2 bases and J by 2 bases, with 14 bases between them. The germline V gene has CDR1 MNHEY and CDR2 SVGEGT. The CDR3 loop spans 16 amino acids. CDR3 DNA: TGTGCCAGCAGTTACCCTACGGGGTTACCCACAGATACGCAGTATTTT. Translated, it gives CASSYPTGLPTDTQYF.

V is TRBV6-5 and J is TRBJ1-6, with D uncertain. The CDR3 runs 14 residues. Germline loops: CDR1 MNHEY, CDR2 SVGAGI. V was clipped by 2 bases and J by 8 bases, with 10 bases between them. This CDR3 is CASSYGHTYSPLHF. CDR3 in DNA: TGTGCCAGCAGTTACGGGCACACTTATTCACCCCTCCACTTT.

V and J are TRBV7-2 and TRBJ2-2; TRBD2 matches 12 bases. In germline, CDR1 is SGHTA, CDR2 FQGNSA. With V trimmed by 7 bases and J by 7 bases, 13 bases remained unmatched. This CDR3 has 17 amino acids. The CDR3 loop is CASKPYLAGGHGGELFF. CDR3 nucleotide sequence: TGTGCCAGCAAACCCTACCTAGCGGGGGGGCATGGCGGGGAGCTGTTTTTT.

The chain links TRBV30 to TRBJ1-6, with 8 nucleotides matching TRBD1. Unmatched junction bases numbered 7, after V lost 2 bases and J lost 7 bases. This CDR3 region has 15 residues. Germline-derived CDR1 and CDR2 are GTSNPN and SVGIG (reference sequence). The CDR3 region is CAWSQTTGGNSPLHF. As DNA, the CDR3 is TGTGCCTGGAGTCAAACTACAGGGGGGAATTCACCCCTCCACTTT.

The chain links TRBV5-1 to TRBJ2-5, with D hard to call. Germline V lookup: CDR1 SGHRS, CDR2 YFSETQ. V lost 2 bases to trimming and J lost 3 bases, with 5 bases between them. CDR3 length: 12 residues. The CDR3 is CASSFPEETQYF. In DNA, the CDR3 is TGCGCCAGCAGCTTCCCAGAAGAGACCCAGTACTTC.

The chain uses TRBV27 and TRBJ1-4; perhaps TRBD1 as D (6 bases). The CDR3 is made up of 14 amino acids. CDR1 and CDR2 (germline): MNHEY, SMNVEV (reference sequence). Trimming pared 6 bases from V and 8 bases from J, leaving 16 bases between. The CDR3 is CASSANRAGEKLFF. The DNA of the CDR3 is TGTGCCAGCAGCGCAAACAGGGCTGGGGAAAAACTGTTTTTT.

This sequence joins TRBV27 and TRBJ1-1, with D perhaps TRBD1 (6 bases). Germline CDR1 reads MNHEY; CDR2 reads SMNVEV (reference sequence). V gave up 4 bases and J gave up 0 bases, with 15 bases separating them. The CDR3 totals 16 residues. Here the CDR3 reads CASSSPTRGMNTEAFF. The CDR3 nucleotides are TGTGCCAGCAGTTCCCCAACCAGGGGCATGAACACTGAAGCTTTCTTT.

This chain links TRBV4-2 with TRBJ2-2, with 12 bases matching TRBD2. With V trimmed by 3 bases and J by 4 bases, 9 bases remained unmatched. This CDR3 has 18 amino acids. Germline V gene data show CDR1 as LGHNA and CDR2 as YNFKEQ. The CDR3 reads CASSQASGGAFGTGELFF. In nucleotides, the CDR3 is TGTGCCAGCAGCCAGGCTAGCGGGGGGGCCTTCGGCACCGGGGAGCTGTTTTTT.

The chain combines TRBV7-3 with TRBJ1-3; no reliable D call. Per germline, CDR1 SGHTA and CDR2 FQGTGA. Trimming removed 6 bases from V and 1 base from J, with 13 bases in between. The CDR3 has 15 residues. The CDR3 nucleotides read TGTGCCAGCAGTCCATTCCCGGGGTCTGGAAACACCATATATTTT. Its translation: CASSPFPGSGNTIYF.